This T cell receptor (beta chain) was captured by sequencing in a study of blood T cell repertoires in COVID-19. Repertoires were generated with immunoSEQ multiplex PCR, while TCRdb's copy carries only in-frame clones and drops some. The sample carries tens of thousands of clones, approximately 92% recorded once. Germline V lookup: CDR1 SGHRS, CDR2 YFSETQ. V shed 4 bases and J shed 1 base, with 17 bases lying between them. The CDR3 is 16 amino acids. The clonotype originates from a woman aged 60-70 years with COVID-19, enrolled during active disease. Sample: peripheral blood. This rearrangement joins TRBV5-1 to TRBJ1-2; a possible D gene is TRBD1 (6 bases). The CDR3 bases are TGCGCCAGCAGCCGATTAGGGGGGGAGTTTAACTATGGCTACACCTTC. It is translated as CASSRLGGEFNYGYTF.